This T cell receptor (beta chain) was identified during a study of cytotoxic CD8 clonotypes in ibrutinib-treated CLL. Study background: Investigators collected response samples after a median roughly 13 months of treatment, range 6 to 36. Mean values per sample were around 270,000 productive templates and 94,082 productive rearrangements.

Germline V gene data show CDR1 as MNHEY and CDR2 as SVGAGI. Trimming pared 7 bases from V and 9 bases from J, leaving 16 bases between. The CDR3 runs 13 residues. With regard to this clone: Its matching antigen is unknown.

Study outcomes and limitations: Contraction or stability on treatment characterized the public clonotypes, which were uncommon.

Clones were read by immunoSEQ multiplex PCR, and TCRdb kept only the in-frame ones, dropping some. The repertoire holds 160,000 or so clones, roughly 90% seen once, with 3% in the top ten. The input for sequencing was PBMCs, taken at disease progression, from a patient treated with ibrutinib. The V and J genes are TRBV6-5 and TRBJ2-1; D might be TRBD1 or TRBD2, each matching 5 bases. The receptor's source is a human donor with chronic lymphocytic leukemia. CDR3 protein: CASTRDGAGEQFF. CDR3 in DNA: TGTGCCAGCACTAGGGACGGGGCGGGTGAGCAGTTCTTC.